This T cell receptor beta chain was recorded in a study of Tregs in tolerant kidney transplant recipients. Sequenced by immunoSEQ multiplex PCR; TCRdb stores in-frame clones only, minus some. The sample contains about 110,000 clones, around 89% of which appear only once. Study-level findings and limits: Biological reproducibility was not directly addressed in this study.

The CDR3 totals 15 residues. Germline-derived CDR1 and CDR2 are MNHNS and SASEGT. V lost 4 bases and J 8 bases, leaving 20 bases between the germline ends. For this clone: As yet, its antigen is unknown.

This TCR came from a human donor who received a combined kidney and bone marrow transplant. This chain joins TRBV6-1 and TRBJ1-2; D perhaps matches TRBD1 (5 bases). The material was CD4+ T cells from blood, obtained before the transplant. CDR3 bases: TGTGCCAGCAGTGCCCGACCCGAAGACAGATCAGGCTACACCTTC. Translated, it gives CASSARPEDRSGYTF.